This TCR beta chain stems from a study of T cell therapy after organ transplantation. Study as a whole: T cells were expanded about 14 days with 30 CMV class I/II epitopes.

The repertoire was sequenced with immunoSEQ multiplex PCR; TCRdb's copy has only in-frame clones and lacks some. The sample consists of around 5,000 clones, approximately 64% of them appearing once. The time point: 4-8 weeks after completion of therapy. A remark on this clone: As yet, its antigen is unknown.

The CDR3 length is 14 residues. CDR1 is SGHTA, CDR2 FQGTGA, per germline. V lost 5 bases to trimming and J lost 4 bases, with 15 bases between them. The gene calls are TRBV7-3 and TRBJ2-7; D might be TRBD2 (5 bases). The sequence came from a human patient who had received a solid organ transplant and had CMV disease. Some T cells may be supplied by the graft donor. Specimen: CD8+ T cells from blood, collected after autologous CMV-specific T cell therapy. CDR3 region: CASSTHRDRYEQYF. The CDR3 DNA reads TGTGCCAGCAGCACTCACCGGGATCGTTACGAGCAGTACTTC.